This TCR beta chain was identified in a study of OX40 agonist ivuxolimab in advanced cancers. Study outcomes and limitations: At 0.1 to 3.0 mg/kg, clonal expansion of CD4+ and CD8+ blood T cells had occurred by week 6. Among the lowest peripheral clonal expansion occurred in 0.1-3.0 mg/kg partial responders.

Generated by immunoSEQ multiplex PCR, the TCRdb table keeps only in-frame clones and is missing some. The repertoire holds 55,000 to 75,000 clones, with approximately 91% as singletons. Regarding this clone: Antigen: not known.

Here the sequenced sample was CD4+ or CD8+ T cells sorted from blood, taken in a trial of the OX40 agonist ivuxolimab. The sequence was obtained from an adult with an advanced solid tumor such as melanoma, head and neck, liver or kidney cancer.

The CDR3 sequence is CASSPGTGVGQPQHF. CDR3 bases: TGTGCCAGCTCACCAGGGACAGGGGTCGGGCAGCCCCAGCATTTT. The chain joins TRBV18 to TRBJ1-5; 10 bases are a match to TRBD1. Trimming at V came to 2 bases and at J to 7 bases, leaving 5 bases not matched to a gene. This CDR3 comprises 15 residues. CDR1 is KGHSH, CDR2 LQKENI, per germline.